This TCR beta chain was sequenced during a study of T cell responses to AZD1222 COVID-19 vaccine. Study summary: Combined were second doses at about 4 or about 12 weeks.

TCRdb's copy holds only in-frame clones and misses some; the assay was immunoSEQ multiplex PCR. The sample has roughly 93,000 clones; roughly 85% are singletons. Germline V gene sequence: CDR1 SGHAT, CDR2 FQNNGV. CDR3 length equals 13 residues. Trimming pared 0 bases from V and 6 bases from J, leaving 8 bases between. On this clone: Its target is not known.

Findings of the study overall: Donors were largely white British and mainly female; clonal diversity was possibly underestimated. AZD1222 recipients seropositive at baseline numbered only six. Nearly half of spike-specific TCRs reportedly target unmutated variant regions.

The receptor's source is an adult in good health. The chain recombines TRBV11-2 with TRBJ1-2; D not certain. The sample in question was peripheral blood, obtained on day 0 of AZD1222 vaccination. CDR3 amino acids: CASSLDRRHGYTF. In DNA, the CDR3 is TGTGCCAGCAGCTTAGACAGGCGCCATGGCTACACCTTC.